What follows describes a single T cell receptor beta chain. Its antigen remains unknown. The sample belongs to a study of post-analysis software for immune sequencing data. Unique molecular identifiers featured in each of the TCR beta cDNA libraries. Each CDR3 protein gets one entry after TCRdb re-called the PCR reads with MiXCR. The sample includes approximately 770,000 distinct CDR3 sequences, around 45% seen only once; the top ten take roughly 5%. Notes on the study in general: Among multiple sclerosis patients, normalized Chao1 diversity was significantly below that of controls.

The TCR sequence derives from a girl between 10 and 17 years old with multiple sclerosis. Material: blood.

In DNA, the CDR3 is TGTGCCAGCAGCTTAGGTCGGCTAGCGGGAGCGGGCGGCACAGATACGCAGTATTTT. Protein: CASSLGRLAGAGGTDTQYF. The chain links TRBV11-3 to TRBJ2-3; 10 nucleotides agree with TRBD2. This CDR3 region has 19 residues. The germline CDR1 and CDR2 sequences are SGHNT and YENEEA. Trimming cost V 1 base and J 1 base; bases outside gene matches: 11.